This T cell receptor (beta chain) was recovered during a study of OX40 agonist ivuxolimab in advanced cancers. Findings and limits, study-wide: At 0.1 to 3.0 mg/kg, CD4+ and CD8+ blood T cells expanded clonally by week 6.

Deletions cut 6 bases from V and 4 bases from J, with 16 bases between. The CDR3 contains 15 residues. The germline V gene encodes CDR1 MNHEY and CDR2 SVGAGI. Repertoires were generated with immunoSEQ multiplex PCR, while TCRdb's copy carries only in-frame clones and drops some. The sample lists 60,000 to 65,000 clones; around 90% were seen once. Concerning this clone itself: Its specificity is unknown.

The chain employs TRBV6-5 and TRBJ2-1, with no clear D. The sequenced sample was CD4+ or CD8+ T cells sorted from blood, obtained in a trial of the OX40 agonist ivuxolimab. The TCR was taken from an adult with an advanced solid tumor such as melanoma, head and neck, liver or kidney cancer. For the CDR3, the DNA is TGTGCCAGCAGAGCCCCTGCTCTAGGTTACAATGAGCAGTTCTTC. This translates into CASRAPALGYNEQFF.